This is a list of T cell receptor beta chains from one sample in a study of blood T cell repertoires in COVID-19. Using immunoSEQ multiplex PCR, the repertoire was profiled, and TCRdb retains in-frame clones only, with some absent. The sample records around 130,000 clones, roughly four fifths being singletons. The sequenced material came from peripheral blood. These receptor sequences come from a woman of 80 years or more with acute or convalescent COVID-19. Both conserved end residues are part of each CDR3. The D gene is left open where the match is weak. Part of the rows lack a size; the others show once, few, many or a class for expanded clones.

clone_size: -
v_call: TRBV11-2
j_call: TRBJ1-1
d_call: -
cdr3_aa: CASSSLRWVNTEAFF
cdr3_nt: TGTGCCAGCAGCTCTTTGAGGTGGGTGAACACTGAAGCTTTCTTT

clone_size: -
v_call: TRBV6-5
j_call: TRBJ1-6
d_call: TRBD1
cdr3_aa: CASRTGTEGSPLHF
cdr3_nt: TGTGCCAGCAGGACCGGGACAGAGGGTTCACCCCTCCACTTT

clone_size: -
v_call: TRBV4-1
j_call: TRBJ2-7
d_call: TRBD1
cdr3_aa: CASSQPWTGRGDEQYF
cdr3_nt: TGCGCCAGCAGCCAACCATGGACAGGAAGAGGGGACGAGCAGTACTTC

clone_size: -
v_call: TRBV18
j_call: TRBJ2-7
d_call: TRBD2
cdr3_aa: CASSPGLDQPANSYEQYF
cdr3_nt: TGTGCCAGCTCACCGGGACTAGATCAGCCGGCCAACTCCTACGAGCAGTACTTC

clone_size: -
v_call: TRBV28
j_call: TRBJ2-7
d_call: -
cdr3_aa: CASSIGVGARSSYEQYF
cdr3_nt: TGTGCCAGCAGCATAGGGGTTGGGGCGAGGAGCTCCTACGAGCAGTACTTC

clone_size: -
v_call: TRBV29-1
j_call: TRBJ2-7
d_call: TRBD1
cdr3_aa: CSVEGGQGALGSYEQYF
cdr3_nt: TGCAGCGTTGAGGGAGGACAGGGGGCATTGGGCTCCTACGAGCAGTACTTC

clone_size: -
v_call: TRBV11-3
j_call: TRBJ2-2
d_call: TRBD1
cdr3_aa: CASSSGQGGTGELFF
cdr3_nt: TGTGCCAGCAGCTCGGGACAGGGGGGTACCGGGGAGCTGTTTTTT

clone_size: -
v_call: TRBV4-1
j_call: TRBJ2-7
d_call: TRBD2
cdr3_aa: CASSHPDSGRAHYEQYF
cdr3_nt: TGCGCCAGCAGCCACCCCGATAGCGGGAGGGCCCACTACGAGCAGTACTTC

clone_size: -
v_call: TRBV28
j_call: TRBJ2-7
d_call: -
cdr3_aa: CASSFNSGQMVYEQYF
cdr3_nt: TGTGCCAGCAGTTTTAATTCAGGGCAGATGGTCTACGAGCAGTACTTC

clone_size: -
v_call: TRBV5-8
j_call: TRBJ2-3
d_call: -
cdr3_aa: CASRHDRSTDTQYF
cdr3_nt: TGTGCCAGCAGGCACGACAGAAGCACAGATACGCAGTATTTT

clone_size: -
v_call: TRBV7-3
j_call: TRBJ2-1
d_call: TRBD1
cdr3_aa: CASSPEVSGGEQFF
cdr3_nt: TGTGCCAGCAGCCCAGAAGTATCAGGGGGCGAGCAGTTCTTC

clone_size: -
v_call: TRBV5-6
j_call: TRBJ2-2
d_call: -
cdr3_aa: CASSDVVNTGELFF
cdr3_nt: TGTGCCAGCAGCGATGTAGTTAACACCGGGGAGCTGTTTTTT

clone_size: few
v_call: TRBV27
j_call: TRBJ1-6
d_call: TRBD1
cdr3_aa: CASTTGNNNSPLHF
cdr3_nt: TGTGCCAGCACGACAGGGAACAATAATTCACCCCTCCACTTT

clone_size: -
v_call: TRBV27
j_call: TRBJ2-7
d_call: -
cdr3_aa: CASSFLPGVLYEQYF
cdr3_nt: TGTGCCAGCAGTTTTTTGCCGGGAGTGCTCTACGAGCAGTACTTC

clone_size: -
v_call: TRBV18
j_call: TRBJ2-2
d_call: -
cdr3_aa: CASSTLLANTGELFF
cdr3_nt: TGTGCCAGCTCAACTCTACTAGCGAACACCGGGGAGCTGTTTTTT

clone_size: -
v_call: TRBV5-6
j_call: TRBJ1-4
d_call: -
cdr3_aa: CASSSRPWGERNEKLFF
cdr3_nt: TGTGCCAGCAGCTCCCGTCCGTGGGGGGAGAGAAATGAAAAACTGTTTTTT

clone_size: -
v_call: TRBV11-2
j_call: TRBJ1-5
d_call: TRBD1
cdr3_aa: CASSRDRDQPQHF
cdr3_nt: TGTGCCAGCAGCCGGGACAGGGATCAGCCCCAGCATTTT

clone_size: -
v_call: TRBV9
j_call: TRBJ2-2
d_call: TRBD2
cdr3_aa: CASSVLAGGPNTGELFF
cdr3_nt: TGTGCCAGCAGCGTACTAGCGGGGGGGCCGAACACCGGGGAGCTGTTTTTT

clone_size: -
v_call: TRBV7-2
j_call: TRBJ2-5
d_call: -
cdr3_aa: CASSSGLETPEYF
cdr3_nt: TGTGCCAGCAGCTCGGGACTCGAGACACCAGAGTACTTC

clone_size: -
v_call: TRBV5-1
j_call: TRBJ2-7
d_call: -
cdr3_aa: CASSPDYSYEQYF
cdr3_nt: TGCGCCAGCAGCCCCGACTACTCCTACGAGCAGTACTTC

clone_size: once
v_call: TRBV30
j_call: TRBJ2-3
d_call: TRBD1
cdr3_aa: CACDRVNTDTQYF
cdr3_nt: TGTGCCTGCGACAGGGTCAACACAGATACGCAGTATTTT

clone_size: -
v_call: TRBV6-4
j_call: TRBJ2-3
d_call: -
cdr3_aa: CASSVRGGDTQYF
cdr3_nt: TGTGCCAGCAGTGTAAGGGGAGGAGATACGCAGTATTTT

clone_size: -
v_call: TRBV4-1
j_call: TRBJ1-4
d_call: -
cdr3_aa: CASSRGPGEKLFF
cdr3_nt: TGCGCCAGCAGCCGCGGGCCTGGGGAAAAACTGTTTTTT

clone_size: -
v_call: TRBV9
j_call: TRBJ2-1
d_call: -
cdr3_aa: CASSAPWGGARNEQFF
cdr3_nt: TGTGCCAGCAGCGCGCCCTGGGGGGGGGCGCGGAATGAGCAGTTCTTC

clone_size: -
v_call: TRBV28
j_call: TRBJ2-1
d_call: TRBD2
cdr3_aa: CASSHPSGGYSYNEQFF
cdr3_nt: TGTGCCAGCAGTCACCCTAGCGGGGGTTACTCCTACAATGAGCAGTTCTTC

clone_size: once
v_call: TRBV28
j_call: TRBJ1-2
d_call: -
cdr3_aa: CASSLGQGYGYTF
cdr3_nt: TGTGCCAGCAGCTTGGGGCAGGGGTATGGCTACACCTTC

clone_size: -
v_call: TRBV28
j_call: TRBJ1-1
d_call: -
cdr3_aa: CASAFNRVTEAFF
cdr3_nt: TGTGCCAGCGCCTTCAACAGGGTCACTGAAGCTTTCTTT

clone_size: -
v_call: TRBV14
j_call: TRBJ1-6
d_call: TRBD1
cdr3_aa: CASSPGTGRSPLHF
cdr3_nt: TGTGCCAGCAGCCCAGGGACAGGGAGGTCACCCCTCCACTTT

clone_size: -
v_call: TRBV27
j_call: TRBJ2-7
d_call: TRBD1
cdr3_aa: CASGRDRFYEQYF
cdr3_nt: TGTGCCAGCGGCCGGGACAGATTCTACGAGCAGTACTTC

clone_size: -
v_call: TRBV19
j_call: TRBJ2-1
d_call: TRBD1
cdr3_aa: CASSHRDRGRYNEQFF
cdr3_nt: TGTGCCAGTAGTCACCGGGACAGGGGGCGGTACAATGAGCAGTTCTTC

clone_size: -
v_call: TRBV28
j_call: TRBJ1-6
d_call: TRBD1
cdr3_aa: CASGTGGAFRSSPLHF
cdr3_nt: TGTGCCAGTGGGACAGGGGGCGCCTTTAGAAGTTCACCCCTCCACTTT

clone_size: -
v_call: TRBV7-8
j_call: TRBJ2-1
d_call: TRBD1
cdr3_aa: CASSLIKGQGADNEQFF
cdr3_nt: TGTGCCAGCAGCTTAATCAAGGGACAGGGGGCGGACAATGAGCAGTTCTTC

clone_size: few
v_call: TRBV7-9
j_call: TRBJ2-5
d_call: -
cdr3_aa: CASSYPGFQETQYF
cdr3_nt: TGTGCCAGCAGTTATCCGGGTTTCCAAGAGACCCAGTACTTC

clone_size: once
v_call: TRBV28
j_call: TRBJ2-2
d_call: -
cdr3_aa: CASSLIPRQLRLRELFF
cdr3_nt: TGTGCCAGCAGTTTGATCCCCAGACAGCTTAGGCTGCGGGAGCTGTTTTTT

clone_size: -
v_call: TRBV27
j_call: TRBJ2-1
d_call: -
cdr3_aa: CASSLDYEGSYNEQFF
cdr3_nt: TGTGCCAGCAGTTTAGACTACGAGGGCTCCTACAATGAGCAGTTCTTC

clone_size: -
v_call: TRBV7-8
j_call: TRBJ1-5
d_call: -
cdr3_aa: CASTPRRVNQPQHF
cdr3_nt: TGTGCCAGCACTCCACGTCGGGTCAATCAGCCCCAGCATTTT

clone_size: -
v_call: TRBV24-1
j_call: TRBJ1-2
d_call: -
cdr3_aa: CATSDGVYNYGYTF
cdr3_nt: TGTGCCACCAGTGACGGGGTATATAACTATGGCTACACCTTC

clone_size: -
v_call: TRBV5-1
j_call: TRBJ1-2
d_call: -
cdr3_aa: CASSREGYGYTF
cdr3_nt: TGCGCCAGCAGCCGGGAAGGCTATGGCTACACCTTC

clone_size: -
v_call: TRBV11-2
j_call: TRBJ2-1
d_call: -
cdr3_aa: CASSSIGQGRNEQFF
cdr3_nt: TGTGCCAGCAGTTCTATTGGGCAGGGGCGAAATGAGCAGTTCTTC

clone_size: -
v_call: TRBV5-6
j_call: TRBJ2-1
d_call: TRBD2
cdr3_aa: CASSLDGGGDYNEQFF
cdr3_nt: TGTGCCAGCAGCTTGGATGGTGGGGGGGACTACAATGAGCAGTTCTTC

clone_size: -
v_call: TRBV2
j_call: TRBJ2-5
d_call: -
cdr3_aa: CASKSWKTEGETQYF
cdr3_nt: TGTGCCAGCAAATCTTGGAAAACAGAAGGAGAGACCCAGTACTTC